Listed here are 3 T cell receptor beta chains from one sample, sequenced in a study of shared clonotypes between healthy human individuals. Profiled with immunoSEQ multiplex PCR; TCRdb holds only in-frame clones, not every one. Of approximately 2.4 million clones listed, 95% are singletons. The sequencing input was naive CD4+ T cells sorted from blood. Subset of the sample: CD45RA+ positively selected. The receptors were sampled from a man aged 18 to 29 in good health.

On this clone itself: The same CDR3 can be traced to other DNA sequences in this sample. J is TRBJ2-5 and V is TRBV2, with D perhaps assigned TRBD1 or TRBD2 (5 bases each). The ends were cut back, 6 bases at V and 5 bases at J, with 10 bases in the middle. Germline lookup yields CDR1 SNHLY and CDR2 FYNNEI. CDR3 length equals 12 residues. The CDR3 here is CASSDRGETQYF. The CDR3 DNA follows: TGTGCCAGCAGCGACAGAGGGGAGACCCAGTACTTC.

A note on this clone: Other DNA sequences in the same sample also yield this CDR3. The chain is built from TRBV19 and TRBJ1-1; TRBD1 agrees at 8 bases. The CDR3 extends over 14 amino acids. Germline V gene data show CDR1 as LNHDA and CDR2 as SQIVND (reference sequence). After removal of 7 bases from V and 0 bases from J, the junction contained 4 bases not matched to a gene. CDR3 in amino acids: CASTRTGLNTEAFF. CDR3 in DNA: TGTGCCAGTACCAGGACAGGGCTGAACACTGAAGCTTTCTTT.

The V gene is TRBV30, the J gene TRBJ1-2; the match to TRBD1 covers 7 bases. This CDR3 spans 14 amino acids. The junction had 6 bases not matched to a gene; V was cut back by 0 bases and J by 5 bases. The V gene's germline CDR1 is GTSNPN and CDR2 SVGIG (reference sequence). This CDR3 is CAWSVFQGGYGYTF. The CDR3 coding sequence is TGTGCCTGGAGTGTATTTCAGGGGGGGTATGGCTACACCTTC.